A single sample is the source of the 14 T cell receptor beta chains below, sequenced in a study of neurological immune-mediated disorders. MiXCR was run by TCRdb on the 5' RACE reads, yielding one entry per CDR3 protein. The top ten clones hold around 6% of a sample with 95,000 or so distinct CDR3 sequences, 3.5% of them seen once. Sequencing was carried out using PBMCs. The receptors come from a young woman with multiple sclerosis.

This clonotype was observed many times. V and J are TRBV28 and TRBJ2-3, with no clear D. Trimming cost V 5 bases and J 5 bases, with 11 bases left between them. CDR1 is MDHEN and CDR2 is SYDVKM in the germline V gene. The CDR3 has 13 amino acids. The CDR3 is CASSPSSLDTQYF. The DNA for the CDR3 is TGTGCCAGCAGTCCCTCCTCCCTAGATACGCAGTATTTT.

The sample holds many counts of this clonotype. The chain links TRBV2 to TRBJ1-5; D is perhaps TRBD1 (5 bases). The CDR3 is made up of 15 amino acids. CDR1 is SNHLY, CDR2 FYNNEI, per germline. The V end lost 2 bases, the J end lost 6 bases, and 14 bases lay between the germline ends. The CDR3 sequence is CASSEFSGDGQPQHF. The CDR3 DNA sequence: TGTGCCAGCAGTGAATTCTCGGGGGACGGTCAGCCCCAGCATTTT.

This clonotype has at least ten counts. The chain recombines TRBV7-2 with TRBJ1-1, with D unclear. Trimming removed 2 bases from V and 1 base from J, with 5 bases in between. The CDR3 extends over 13 amino acids. From germline, CDR1 is SGHTA and CDR2 FQGNSA. The CDR3 loop is CASSLLGNTEAFF. The DNA of the CDR3 is TGTGCCAGCAGCTTATTAGGGAACACTGAAGCTTTCTTT.

There are many counts of this clonotype. CDR3: CASSPSGIRTDTQYF. CDR3 coding DNA: TGTGCCAGCAGCCCAAGCGGGATCAGGACAGATACGCAGTATTTT. V usage is TRBV7-2 and J usage is TRBJ2-3, with 7 positions matching TRBD2. The germline V gene has CDR1 SGHTA and CDR2 FQGNSA. The V segment lost 5 bases and the J segment 3 bases; nucleotides outside the gene matches: 8. The CDR3 totals 15 residues.

This clonotype was seen ten or more times. The V call is TRBV12-3 or TRBV12-4, the J call TRBJ2-1; 7 bases are shared with TRBD2. The CDR3 loop spans 12 amino acids. V lost 6 bases, J lost 14 bases, and 10 bases stayed unmatched. Here the CDR3 DNA reads TGTGCCAGCAGCTTTACCGGGACTATAAAGTTCTTC. Translation gives CASSFTGTIKFF.

With regard to this clonotype: It may be a read error: a sequence one base away is much more abundant. The gene calls are TRBV20-1 and TRBJ2-3; 9 positions agree with TRBD2. The CDR3 extends over 15 amino acids. Losses at the gene ends were 1 base for V and 3 bases for J; bases not matched to a gene: 5. Germline loops: CDR1 DFQATT, CDR2 SNEGSKA (reference sequence). The CDR3 region is CSARGHSGGTDTQYF. The CDR3, as DNA: TGCAGTGCTAGAGGCCATAGCGGGGGAACAGATACGCAGTATTTT.

This clonotype has at least ten counts. This chain connects TRBV6-2 or TRBV6-3 to TRBJ2-7; D is unresolved. The germline V and J ends were trimmed by 0 bases and 6 bases, with 3 bases remaining between them. The CDR3 spans 11 residues. CDR1 MNHEY and CDR2 SVGEGT come from the germline V gene. CDR3 sequence reads: CASSYSVEQYF. The CDR3 nucleotides read TGTGCCAGCAGTTACTCGGTCGAGCAGTACTTC.

The table lists this clonotype with many counts. The chain is built from TRBV20-1 and TRBJ1-6, with D possibly TRBD1 on 5 matching bases. This CDR3 has 12 residues. CDR1 is DFQATT and CDR2 is SNEGSKA in the germline V gene (reference sequence). V was cut by 1 base and J by 9 bases, with 7 bases left in between. The CDR3 is CSARGGVSPLHF. DNA of the CDR3: TGCAGTGCTAGAGGGGGCGTTTCACCCCTCCACTTT.

This clonotype was counted many times. The rearrangement joins TRBV10-3 to TRBJ2-5; 9 positions agree with TRBD1. After removal of 6 bases from V and 4 bases from J, the junction contained 3 bases not matched to a gene. Germline values: CDR1 ENHRY, CDR2 SYGVKD. The length of the CDR3 is 13 residues. The CDR3 coding sequence is TGTGCCATCAGCACAGGGGGCCGAGAGACCCAGTACTTC. Its protein product is CAISTGGRETQYF.

This clonotype was detected ten times or more. V usage is TRBV5-1 and J usage is TRBJ2-1, with TRBD2 identical over 12 bases. Germline V gene lookup returns CDR1 SGHRS and CDR2 YFSETQ. The CDR3 loop spans 17 amino acids. The J segment lost 2 bases and the V segment lost 4 bases, leaving 7 bases of the junction unmatched. CDR3 nucleotides: TGCGCCAGCAGCCCTCCGACTAGCGGGGGTACCTACAATGAGCAGTTCTTC. It translates to CASSPPTSGGTYNEQFF.

This clonotype was observed a few times. DNA for the CDR3: TGTGCCAGCAGCTCCTCGACTAGCGGGGGGTTTGATGAGCAGTTCTTC. Amino acid sequence: CASSSSTSGGFDEQFF. The chain is built from TRBV7-8 and TRBJ2-1; 13 nucleotides match TRBD2. The V gene end was trimmed by 4 bases and the J gene end by 8 bases; junction bases not matched to a gene: 8. The CDR3 contains 16 residues. CDR1 is SGHVS, CDR2 FQNEAQ, per germline. Drawing the rest from reference TRBV7-8 and TRBJ2-1, the complete variable domain is GAGVSQSPRYKVAKRGQDVALRCDPISGHVSLFWYQQALGQGPEFLTYFQNEAQLDKSGLPSDRFFAERPEGSVSTLKIQRTQQEDSAVYLCASSSSTSGGFDEQFFGPGTRLTVL.

This clonotype was seen many times. The chain couples TRBV11-2 to TRBJ1-2; D is possibly TRBD1 (6 bases). The CDR3 has 15 residues. The germline V and J ends were trimmed by 4 bases and 4 bases, with 16 bases remaining between them. The germline V gene has CDR1 SGHAT and CDR2 FQNNGV. The CDR3 reads CASSSLQGWTYGYTF. The CDR3, as DNA: TGTGCCAGCAGCTCTCTACAGGGTTGGACCTATGGCTACACCTTC.

This clonotype was seen at least ten times. V and J are TRBV20-1 and TRBJ2-2; D perhaps matches TRBD1 (5 bases). V was trimmed by 0 bases and J by 7 bases, leaving 6 bases between them. Germline lookup yields CDR1 DFQATT and CDR2 SNEGSKA (reference sequence). This CDR3 contains 12 residues. The CDR3 loop is CSARDRGGELFF. CDR3 sequence (DNA): TGCAGTGCTAGAGATAGGGGCGGGGAGCTGTTTTTT.

Many counts were recorded for this clonotype. The rearrangement uses TRBV7-2 and TRBJ1-2; no definite D call. Between the trimmed V and J ends, which lost 6 bases and 2 bases, there was a span of 13 bases. The germline gives CDR1 SGHTA, CDR2 FQGNSA. This CDR3 comprises 14 residues. CDR3 in DNA: TGTGCCAGCAGACGAGACCGGTCGAACTATGGCTACACCTTC. It encodes CASRRDRSNYGYTF.